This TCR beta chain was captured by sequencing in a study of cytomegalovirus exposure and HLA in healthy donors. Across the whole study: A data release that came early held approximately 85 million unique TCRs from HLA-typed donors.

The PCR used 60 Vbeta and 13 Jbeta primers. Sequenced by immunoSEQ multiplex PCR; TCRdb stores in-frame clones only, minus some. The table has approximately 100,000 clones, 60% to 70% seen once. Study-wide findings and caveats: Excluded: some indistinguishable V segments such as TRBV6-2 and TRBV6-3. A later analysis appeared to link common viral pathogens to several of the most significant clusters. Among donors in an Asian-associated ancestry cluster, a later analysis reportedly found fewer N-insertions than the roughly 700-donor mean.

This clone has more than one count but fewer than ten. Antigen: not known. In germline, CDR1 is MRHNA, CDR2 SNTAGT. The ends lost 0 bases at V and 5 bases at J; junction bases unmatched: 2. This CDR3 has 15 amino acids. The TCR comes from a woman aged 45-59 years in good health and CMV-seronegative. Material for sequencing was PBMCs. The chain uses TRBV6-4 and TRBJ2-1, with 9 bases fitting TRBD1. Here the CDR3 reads CASSDSTGGNNEQFF. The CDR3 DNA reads TGTGCCAGCAGTGACTCGACAGGGGGTAACAATGAGCAGTTCTTC.